The T cell receptor (beta chain) under discussion was sequenced for a study of identical twins. Study-level findings and limits: The study found that models underestimated out-of-frame TCR alpha sharing in monozygotic twins. Cord blood beta clonotypes present at high abundance carried fewer insertions; no such pattern appeared in memory repertoires.

The authors used template switching to add a universal primer site and gave cDNA unique molecular identifiers. TCRdb independently ran MiXCR on the 5' RACE reads; one entry per CDR3 protein. The sample includes 700,000 to 950,000 distinct CDR3 sequences, more than 9% of them seen just once. About this clonotype: Its antigen remains unidentified.

Germline V gene lookup returns CDR1 MNHEY and CDR2 SMNVEV (reference sequence). This CDR3 contains 14 residues. V was cut by 6 bases and J by 3 bases, with 13 bases left in between. The same data also contributed to another study, on yellow fever vaccine responses in identical twins.

The chain couples TRBV27 to TRBJ2-3, with D perhaps matching TRBD1 (5 bases). Input material: PBMCs. The TCR originated in a woman under 30 in good health. CDR3 coding DNA: TGTGCCAGCAGGATCCAGGGTCGAACAGATACGCAGTATTTT. This sequence encodes CASRIQGRTDTQYF.